This is a list of T cell receptor beta chains from one sample in a study of cytomegalovirus exposure and HLA in healthy donors. Method: immunoSEQ multiplex PCR; TCRdb's copy keeps in-frame clones and lacks some. Seen here are roughly 140,000 clones, roughly 64% observed once, and the top ten hold less than 3.5%. Sequencing input: PBMCs. Receptors were obtained from a woman in her 30s in good health and CMV-seropositive. Each CDR3 is given without its conserved first and last residue. Clone size appears in some rows only: once, few, many, or a class for an expanded clone.

J	size	V	CDR3
TRBJ1-6	NA	TRBV7-2	ASSFSHGSPLH
TRBJ1-1	NA	TRBV9	ASSVTGGGTTEAF
TRBJ2-3	NA	TRBV30	AWSQGRDTDTQY
TRBJ1-1	NA	TRBV18	ASSQTEMNTEAF
TRBJ1-1	NA	TRBV9	ASSVDGGANTEAF
TRBJ2-3	once	TRBV2	ASSGPQGTGRAKDTQY
TRBJ2-7	NA	TRBV5-1	ASSLVIAGVNEQY
TRBJ2-3	few	TRBV2	ASSETSGMGMGTDTQY
TRBJ1-1	NA	TRBV12-2	ASRRLGQLNTEAF
TRBJ2-3	NA	TRBV6-6	ASSKAGKGDTQY
TRBJ2-7	once	TRBV9	ASSPHRTATYEQY
TRBJ1-3	NA	TRBV29-1	SVESALSGNTIY
TRBJ2-3	NA	TRBV5-1	ASRGSGGPDTQY
TRBJ1-2	NA	TRBV7-9	ASSSVDGYT
TRBJ2-3	NA	TRBV4-1	ASSQDGSGNTDTQY
TRBJ2-3	once	TRBV30	AWRLTGGTDTQY
TRBJ2-1	NA	TRBV5-1	ASSFVGGRGNEQF
TRBJ2-1	NA	TRBV5-1	ASSSAGTSGVNEQF
TRBJ1-1	NA	TRBV5-6	ASSLQVRTEAF
TRBJ2-7	NA	TRBV2	ASSPLGLAGEQY
TRBJ1-5	NA	TRBV19	ASSIEATLNQPQH
TRBJ2-1	NA	TRBV7-2	ASSLVLAVSYNEQF
TRBJ1-6	NA	TRBV2	ASKKGAGANSPLH
TRBJ2-3	once	TRBV7-9	ASSLFGREETDTQY
TRBJ1-2	NA	TRBV19	ASSIGSGGYGYT
TRBJ2-7	NA	TRBV30	AWSLLYEQY
TRBJ2-7	once	TRBV28	ASSSRPGWEQY
TRBJ2-1	NA	TRBV7-9	ASSRELVPTYNEQF
TRBJ2-2	NA	TRBV28	ASSFFMAREGKSLNPNTGELF
TRBJ1-2	NA	TRBV28	ASYRNYGYT
TRBJ1-6	NA	TRBV2	ASTAQGESVGL
TRBJ2-7	NA	TRBV6-5	ASSYSTGNYEQY
TRBJ2-1	NA	TRBV21-1	ASPPGPDGNEQF
TRBJ2-1	NA	TRBV27	ASSLSAGVLNNEQF
TRBJ2-5	NA	TRBV13	ASSSTVLQETQY
TRBJ2-3	few	TRBV28	ASSGGGGSTDTQY
TRBJ2-7	NA	TRBV6-5	ASSYRDRGYEQY
TRBJ2-4	NA	TRBV28	ASIAGGQLAKNIQY
TRBJ2-5	NA	TRBV5-1	ASSSFGATGVTQY
TRBJ2-1	once	TRBV6-5	ASRTLTRRNREQF
TRBJ1-2	few	TRBV5-4	ASSPAIDAASFYGYT
TRBJ1-6	NA	TRBV25-1	ASSEREGRNSPLH
TRBJ2-7	NA	TRBV15	ATSSGTESSYEQY
TRBJ1-1	few	TRBV6-6	ASSLPIAQNTEAF
TRBJ1-5	NA	TRBV28	ASRSPSNQPQH
TRBJ1-6	few	TRBV28	ASSPPTGQYSPLH